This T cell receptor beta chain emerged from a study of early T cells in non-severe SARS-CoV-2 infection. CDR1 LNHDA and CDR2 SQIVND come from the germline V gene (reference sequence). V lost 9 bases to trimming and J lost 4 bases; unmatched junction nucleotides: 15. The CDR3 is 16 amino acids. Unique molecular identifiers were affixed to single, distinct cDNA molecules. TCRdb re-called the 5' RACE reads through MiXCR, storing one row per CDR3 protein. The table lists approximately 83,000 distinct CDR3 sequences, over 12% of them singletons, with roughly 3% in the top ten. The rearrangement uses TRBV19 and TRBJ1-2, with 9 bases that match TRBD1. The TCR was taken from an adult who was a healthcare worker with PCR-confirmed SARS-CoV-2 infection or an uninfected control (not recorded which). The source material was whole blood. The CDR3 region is CASSPTGTGIFYGYTF. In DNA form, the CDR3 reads TGTGCCAGCAGCCCGACCGGGACAGGGATCTTCTATGGCTACACCTTC. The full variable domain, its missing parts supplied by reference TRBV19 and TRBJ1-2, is DGGITQSPKYLFRKEGQNVTLSCEQNLNHDAMYWYRQDPGQGLRLIYYSQIVNDFQKGDIAEGYSVSREKKESFPLTVTSAQKNPTAFYLCASSPTGTGIFYGYTFGSGTRLTVV.